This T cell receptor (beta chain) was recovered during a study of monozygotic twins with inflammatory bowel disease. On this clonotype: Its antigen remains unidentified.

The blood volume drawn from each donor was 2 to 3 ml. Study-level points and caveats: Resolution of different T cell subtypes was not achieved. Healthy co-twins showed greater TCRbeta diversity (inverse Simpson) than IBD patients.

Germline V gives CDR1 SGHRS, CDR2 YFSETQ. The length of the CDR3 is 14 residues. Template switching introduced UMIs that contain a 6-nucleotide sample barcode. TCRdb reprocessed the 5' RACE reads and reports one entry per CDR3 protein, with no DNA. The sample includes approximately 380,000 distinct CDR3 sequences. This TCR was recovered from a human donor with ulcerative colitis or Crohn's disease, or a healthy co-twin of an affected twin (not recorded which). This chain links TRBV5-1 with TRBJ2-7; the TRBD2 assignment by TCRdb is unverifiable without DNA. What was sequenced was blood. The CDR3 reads CASSRTSGAYEQYF.